A single count supports the clone carrying this T cell receptor (beta chain). Antigen specificity is unknown. An overlapping HIV-1 Gag peptide pool stimulated these cells at 0.75 to 1 ug/peptide/mL. Memory cells lacking CD40L and CD69 with high CD45RO were sorted. Donors had CD4+ T cell counts above 400 cells/uL and were CMV-seropositive. The sample belongs to a study of persistence of HIV-infected CD4 T cells. Study-level background: Isolated cells were CMV- and HIV-1 Gag-responding CD4+ T cells. Suppressive ART had lasted a median of approximately 8 years. Overall study findings and caveats: Degenerate expanded CDR3beta sequences were enriched among CMV- and Gag-responding cells.

This was the immunoSEQ version 4 assay in survey mode. Produced via immunoSEQ multiplex PCR; TCRdb's table is partial and in-frame only. This table holds about 36,000 clones, around 85% found once. V dropped 4 bases and J dropped 8; count of bases not matched to a gene: 7. The CDR3 spans 14 residues. The germline V gene has CDR1 SNHLY and CDR2 FYNNEI. This rearrangement joins TRBV2 to TRBJ2-4; TRBD1 agrees at 8 bases. The sequence was obtained from an adult with HIV. The donor label of this sample is uncertain. The sequenced sample was cultured CD4+ T cells from PBMCs, obtained from a patient who received antiretroviral therapy. CDR3 protein: CASSADRVGDIQYF. The CDR3 DNA follows: TGTGCCAGCAGTGCGGACAGGGTTGGGGACATTCAGTACTTC.